Following are 9 T cell receptor beta chains from one sample sequenced in a study of blood T cell repertoires in COVID-19. Only in-frame clones appear in the TCRdb table, and some are missing; sequencing was by immunoSEQ multiplex PCR. This sample yields more than 45,000 clones, of which 75% to 95% are seen a single time; around 5% belongs to the top ten. Sequencing used peripheral blood. These TCRs come from a man between 70 and 80 years old with acute or convalescent COVID-19.

CDR3 sequence reads: CASSQDGTENYEQYF. The CDR3, as DNA: TGTGCCAGCAGCCAAGACGGGACTGAGAACTACGAGCAGTACTTC. This chain links TRBV4-2 with TRBJ2-7; a possible D gene is TRBD2 (6 bases). Germline assignment: CDR1 LGHNA and CDR2 YNFKEQ. The CDR3 covers 15 residues. Trimming pared 0 bases from V and 3 bases from J, leaving 12 bases between.

This clone was seen a few times. The CDR3 reads CASSIPGNQPQHF. The CDR3 DNA sequence: TGTGCCAGTAGTATACCAGGCAATCAGCCCCAGCATTTT. The rearrangement links TRBV19 to TRBJ1-5, with D hard to call. V shed 2 bases and J shed 2 bases, with 4 bases lying between them. The CDR3 covers 13 residues. CDR1 and CDR2 (germline): LNHDA, SQIVND (reference sequence).

This CDR3 reads CASSYRQTYEQYF. CDR3 DNA: TGTGCCAGCAGTTACAGACAGACCTACGAGCAGTACTTC. This sequence joins TRBV6-2 or TRBV6-3 and TRBJ2-7; maybe TRBD1 (5 bases). V lost 2 bases and J lost 2, with 7 bases in between. Germline values: CDR1 MNHEY, CDR2 SVGEGT. CDR3 length: 13 residues.

The CDR3 here is CASSPTLAGSGNTIYF. The CDR3 DNA is TGTGCCAGCTCACCAACCCTCGCGGGCTCTGGAAACACCATATATTTT. The chain couples TRBV18 to TRBJ1-3; no reliable D call. CDR3 length: 16 amino acids. V lost 2 bases and J lost 0, with 11 bases in between. Germline V CDR1 and CDR2: KGHSH, LQKENI.

The chain couples TRBV4-2 to TRBJ2-1; 10 bases line up with TRBD2. CDR3 length: 16 residues. Germline-derived CDR1 and CDR2 are LGHNA and YNFKEQ. J gave up 7 bases and V 3 bases, and 9 bases lay outside the gene matches. The CDR3 spells CASSQPGQRGGNEQFF. DNA of the CDR3: TGTGCCAGCAGCCAGCCGGGCCAGCGGGGGGGGAATGAGCAGTTCTTC.

This clone came up once. CDR3 loop: CSVKNTGTGGRGYGYTF. Here the CDR3 DNA reads TGCAGCGTCAAAAATACCGGGACAGGGGGAAGAGGCTATGGCTACACCTTC. The chain joins TRBV29-1 to TRBJ1-2, with TRBD1 identical over 11 bases. This CDR3 has 17 residues. Germline V CDR1 and CDR2: SQVTM, ANQGSEA. V shed 6 bases and J 4 bases; nucleotides not matched to a gene: 16.

The chain employs TRBV5-3 and TRBJ1-6; D remains ambiguous. TRBV5-3 has ORF status, its function being uncertain. CDR3 length: 17 amino acids. V was trimmed by 1 base and J by 0 bases, leaving 11 bases between them. CDR3 sequence reads: CARSLSVCSSYNSPLHF. DNA of the CDR3: TGTGCCAGAAGCTTGTCCGTGTGTAGCTCCTATAATTCACCCCTCCACTTT.

The chain uses TRBV2 and TRBJ1-1, with D perhaps matching TRBD1 (5 bases). Per germline, CDR1 SNHLY and CDR2 FYNNEI. The CDR3 loop spans 11 amino acids. V was cut by 6 bases and J by 6 bases, with 8 bases left in between. CDR3 region: CASRMGPEAFF. CDR3 coding DNA: TGTGCCAGCAGGATGGGGCCTGAAGCTTTCTTT.

V usage is TRBV4-3 and J usage is TRBJ2-1, with 14 bases matching TRBD2. The germline gives CDR1 LGHNA, CDR2 YSLEER. The CDR3 spans 16 residues. The junction had 8 bases not matched to a gene; V was cut back by 1 base and J by 12 bases. DNA for the CDR3: TGCGCCAGCAGCCAAGTGACGGGACTAGCGGGGGAAGGGCAGTTCTTC. Protein sequence: CASSQVTGLAGEGQFF.